The 23 T cell receptor beta chains presented below share a single source sample, sequenced in a study of tumor-infiltrating lymphocytes in primary liver carcinoma. TCR beta cDNA was reverse-transcribed from around 0.55 ug of total RNA. The reaction used a constant-region primer and ProtoScript II reverse transcriptase. Three nested multiplex PCR rounds of slightly modified ARM-PCR generated TCR beta libraries. Two initial PCR rounds of about 11 cycles each paired TRBV1-TRBV30 forward primers with a C-beta reverse primer. MiXCR, applied by TCRdb to the multiplex PCR reads, yields one record per CDR3 protein. The sample comprises 300,000 to 350,000 distinct CDR3 sequences, approximately 65% of which are singletons, and about 6.5% rests with the top ten. Out of unsorted whole blood came the blood RNA, and germline DNA was extracted as well. The sequenced material came from peripheral blood. The source is a man between 35 and 55 years old with primary liver carcinoma and hepatitis B virus infection.

As regards this clonotype: Being one base from a much bigger clone, this may be a read error. The V and J genes are TRBV6-2 or TRBV6-3 and TRBJ2-2, with no clear D. The CDR3 sequence is 13 residues long. Germline V lookup: CDR1 MNHEY, CDR2 SVGEGT. This CDR3 reads CASSYGWTVELFF. The CDR3 DNA is TGTGCCAGCAGTTATGGATGGACCGTGGAGCTGTTTTTT.

Of note for this clonotype: An end of the junction does not agree with germline; a read error may underlie this. The V and J genes are TRBV4-1 and TRBJ2-7; no firm D call. Germline V CDR1 and CDR2: MGHRA, YSYEKL. The CDR3 has 18 amino acids. DNA for the CDR3: TGTGCCAGCAGCCAAGACCCTCCCACGGCTGGCGGAATCTACGAGCAGTACTTC. Translating gives CASSQDPPTAGGIYEQYF.

On this clonotype itself: A much larger clone is a single base away; this may be a read error. This rearrangement joins TRBV6-2 or TRBV6-3 to TRBJ2-3; D not resolved. Germline loops: CDR1 MNHEY, CDR2 SVGEGT. The CDR3 totals 16 residues. The CDR3 DNA follows: TGTGACAGCAGTAGTCCCTTCGAAGTGGGCACAGATACGCAGTATTTT. Its translation: CDSSSPFEVGTDTQYF.

On this clonotype: One end of the junction varies from germline; a read error may be responsible. This sequence joins TRBV11-2 and TRBJ2-2; no definite D call. Germline assignment: CDR1 SGHAT and CDR2 FQNNGV. This CDR3 contains 12 residues. For the CDR3, the DNA is TGTGCCAGCAATCCGAACTCCGGGGAGCTGTTTTTT. This codes for CASNPNSGELFF. The full variable domain, with the rest looked up from reference TRBV11-2 and TRBJ2-2, is EAGVAQSPRYKIIEKRQSVAFWCNPISGHATLYWYQQILGQGPKLLIQFQNNGVVDDSQLPKDRFSAERLKGVDSTLKIQPAKLEDSAVYLCASNPNSGELFFGEGSRLTVL.

A word on this clonotype: A much more abundant neighbour one base away suggests this may be a read error. The chain recombines TRBV10-3 with TRBJ2-5, with D maybe TRBD2 (5 bases). The CDR3 consists of 11 residues. The germline V gene encodes CDR1 ENHRY and CDR2 SYGVKD. The CDR3 region is CATSGGETQYF. CDR3 sequence (DNA): TGTGCCACCAGTGGAGGAGAGACCCAGTACTTC.

The V and J genes are TRBV29-1 and TRBJ2-1; 9 bases are shared with TRBD2. The CDR3 is made up of 14 amino acids. Unmatched junction bases numbered 17, after V lost 7 bases and J lost 13 bases. The germline V gene has CDR1 SQVTM and CDR2 ANQGSEA. The CDR3: CSAGLARGVIGQFF. Written as DNA, the CDR3 is TGCAGCGCTGGACTAGCGCGAGGGGTGATCGGACAGTTCTTC.

This clonotype has just one count. At one end the junction does not follow the germline gene, possibly because of a read error. This chain connects TRBV28 to TRBJ1-5; D possibly corresponds to TRBD1 (6 bases). CDR1 is MDHEN and CDR2 is SYDVKM in the germline V gene. This CDR3 has 15 residues. The CDR3 DNA sequence: TGTGCCAGCAGATCTGGTGGGGGCCGCAATCAGCCCCATCATTTT. This gives the protein CASRSGGGRNQPHHF.

The chain joins TRBV6-2 or TRBV6-3 to TRBJ2-5; 14 nucleotides line up with TRBD2. CDR1 is MNHEY and CDR2 is SVGEGT in the germline V gene. Unmatched junction bases numbered 10, after V lost 5 bases and J lost 5 bases. The CDR3 consists of 17 residues. The chain's CDR3 is CASSNTGLAGADETQYF. DNA of the CDR3: TGTGCCAGCAGTAATACGGGACTAGCGGGAGCGGACGAGACCCAGTACTTC.

This chain links TRBV11-1 with TRBJ1-1, with D perhaps TRBD1 (5 bases). The CDR3 has 14 residues. V was cut by 11 bases and J by 0 bases, with 16 bases left in between. Germline V gives CDR1 SGHAT, CDR2 FQDESV (reference sequence). CDR3 amino acids: CADSFDSMNTEAFF. The CDR3 bases are TGTGCCGACAGCTTCGACAGCATGAACACTGAAGCTTTCTTT.

This clonotype showed up many times. The chain employs TRBV5-6 and TRBJ2-1; D uncertain. The CDR3 loop spans 13 amino acids. CDR1 and CDR2 (germline): SGHDT, YYEEEE. The V and J ends lost 4 bases and 6 bases respectively, with 11 bases between them. CDR3 sequence (DNA): TGTGCCAGCAGCCTCAGACTTCCCAATGAGCAGTTCTTC. Amino acids: CASSLRLPNEQFF.

This chain connects TRBV30 to TRBJ1-1; 12 nucleotides align to TRBD1. Germline-derived CDR1 and CDR2 are GTSNPN and SVGIG (reference sequence). The J segment lost 3 bases and the V segment lost 1 base, leaving 3 bases of the junction unmatched. CDR3 size: 15 residues. The CDR3 DNA reads TGTGCCTGGAGTGGGGGACAGGGGGCATACACTGAAGCTTTCTTT. It codes for CAWSGGQGAYTEAFF.

Points on this clonotype: A much bigger clone sits one base away, suggesting this may be a read error. Likely a read error: the CDR3 ends without its conserved phenylalanine or tryptophan. This chain uses TRBV4-3 with TRBJ2-1; D is ambiguous. Germline V gene lookup returns CDR1 LGHNA and CDR2 YSLEER. The V end was cut by 0 bases, the J end by 3 bases, with 3 bases between. This CDR3 is built from 13 residues. The CDR3 coding sequence is TGCGCCAGCAGCCAAGATTTCTACAATGAGCAGTTCCTC. It codes for CASSQDFYNEQFL.

The V and J genes are TRBV11-2 and TRBJ2-5; TRBD1 might be the D (5 bases). Germline CDR1 and CDR2: SGHAT and FQNNGV. The CDR3 has 13 residues. The CDR3 region has the DNA TGTACCGGCAGCTTCTCCAGGGAAGAGACCCAGTACTTC. It codes for CTGSFSREETQYF.

The chain joins TRBV11-2 to TRBJ1-3; D uncertain. CDR1 is SGHAT, CDR2 FQNNGV, per germline. Trimming cost V 5 bases and J 0 bases, with 11 bases left between them. This CDR3 region has 15 residues. CDR3 loop: CASSLNLVSGNTIYF. CDR3 nucleotides: TGTGCCAGCAGCCTGAATCTAGTCTCTGGAAACACCATATATTTT. Filled out from reference TRBV11-2 and TRBJ1-3, the complete variable domain reads EAGVAQSPRYKIIEKRQSVAFWCNPISGHATLYWYQQILGQGPKLLIQFQNNGVVDDSQLPKDRFSAERLKGVDSTLKIQPAKLEDSAVYLCASSLNLVSGNTIYFGEGSWLTVV.

About this clonotype: A much larger clone differs from this one at a single base, so this may be a read error. V gene TRBV4-2 combines with J gene TRBJ2-3; D is undetermined. The length of the CDR3 is 12 residues. In germline, CDR1 is LGHNA, CDR2 YNFKEQ. V lost 7 bases, J lost 3 bases, and 8 bases lay in between. As DNA, the CDR3 is TGTGCCAGCAACCTAAGAACAGATACGCAGTATTTT. Translation gives CASNLRTDTQYF.

The chain is built from TRBV28 and TRBJ1-5, with 9 positions matching TRBD1. The CDR3 spans 14 residues. V gave up 5 bases and J gave up 7 bases; unmatched junction bases: 6. Germline V gene sequence: CDR1 MDHEN, CDR2 SYDVKM. The CDR3 sequence is CASSMTGGTQPQHF. As DNA, the CDR3 is TGTGCCAGCAGTATGACAGGGGGAACGCAGCCCCAGCATTTT. Supplemented by reference TRBV28 and TRBJ1-5, the full variable domain reads DVKVTQSSRYLVKRTGEKVFLECVQDMDHENMFWYRQDPGLGLRLIYFSYDVKMKEKGDIPEGYSVSREKKERFSLILESASTNQTSMYLCASSMTGGTQPQHFGDGTRLSIL.

The chain joins TRBV5-5 to TRBJ2-7, with D unresolved. Germline assignment: CDR1 SGHKS and CDR2 YYEKEE (reference sequence). V was pared by 2 bases and J by 0 bases, with 18 bases between. This CDR3 region has 17 residues. CDR3 sequence: CASSLRSSSQRSYEQYF. For the CDR3, the DNA is TGTGCCAGCAGCTTACGGAGTTCTTCCCAGCGCTCCTACGAGCAGTACTTC.

Worth noting for this clonotype: A much bigger clone sits one base away, suggesting this may be a read error. The V and J genes are TRBV6-2 or TRBV6-3 and TRBJ2-1, with 11 bases aligning to TRBD2. Germline values: CDR1 MNHEY, CDR2 SVGEGT. The CDR3 length is 16 residues. The trim removed 11 bases at V and 4 bases at J, leaving 13 bases unmatched. The CDR3 DNA is TGTGCCGGCACCACCAGGAGGACTAGCGGGTACAATGAGCAGTTCTTC. Translation gives CAGTTRRTSGYNEQFF.

The J gene is TRBJ2-7, the V gene TRBV7-9, with TRBD1 matching 7 bases. This CDR3 spans 17 amino acids. J lost 0 bases, V lost 3 bases, and 11 bases had no gene match. The V gene's germline CDR1 is SEHNR and CDR2 FQNEAQ (reference sequence). CDR3 sequence: CASSFGHRGGSSYEQYF. Written as DNA, the CDR3 is TGTGCCAGCAGCTTTGGCCACAGGGGCGGCAGCTCCTACGAGCAGTACTTC.

A word on this clonotype: At one boundary the junction diverges from the germline segment, which might be a read error. The chain links TRBV11-1 to TRBJ2-1; D perhaps matches TRBD2 (6 bases). There are 13 residues in the CDR3. The V gene's germline CDR1 is SGHAT and CDR2 FQDESV (reference sequence). CDR3 in DNA: TGTGCAAGCAGCCCAGGGATCCGGGAGACCCAGTTCTTC. Amino acid sequence: CASSPGIRETQFF. The full variable domain, its missing parts supplied by reference TRBV11-1 and TRBJ2-1, is EAEVAQSPRYKITEKSQAVAFWCDPISGHATLYWYRQILGQGPELLVQFQDESVVDDSQLPKDRFSAERLKGVDSTLKIQPAELGDSAMYLCASSPGIRETQFFGPGTRLTVL.

This clonotype was seen at least ten times. CDR3 in amino acids: CASSYLGLASNEQFF. CDR3 in DNA: TGTGCCAGCAGTTACTTGGGACTAGCCTCGAATGAGCAGTTCTTC. The rearrangement uses TRBV6-5 and TRBJ2-1; 9 nucleotides align to TRBD2. The CDR3 covers 15 residues. Germline loops: CDR1 MNHEY, CDR2 SVGAGI. J gave up 7 bases and V 1 base, and 5 bases lay outside the gene matches.

In its sample, this clonotype was seen many times. V usage is TRBV10-1 and J usage is TRBJ2-7, with D maybe TRBD1 (6 bases). The V end lost 6 bases, the J end lost 2 bases, and 8 bases lay between the germline ends. This CDR3 spans 12 amino acids. Germline V gives CDR1 WNHNN, CDR2 SYGVQD (reference sequence). CDR3 nucleotides: TGCGCCAGCAGAAGGACAGCCTACGAGCAGTACTTC. Its protein product is CASRRTAYEQYF.

Regarding this clonotype: Given a much more abundant clone one base away, this may be a read error. No conserved phenylalanine or tryptophan ends this CDR3, so it is likely a read error. V and J are TRBV6-2 or TRBV6-3 and TRBJ1-6, with D hard to call. CDR1 and CDR2 from the germline V gene are MNHEY and SVGEGT. CDR3 length: 13 amino acids. V was cut by 4 bases and J by 3 bases, with 4 bases left in between. The CDR3: CASSSSYNSPLHC. CDR3 DNA sequence: TGTGCCAGCAGTTCCAGCTATAATTCACCCCTCCACTGT.